This note documents a single TCR beta chain sequence. This specimen comes from a study of graft-versus-host responses after intestinal transplantation. Study background: Following induction with anti-thymocyte globulin, all recipients were given tacrolimus and steroids for two to four years.

Assay used: immunoSEQ multiplex PCR; TCRdb lists only in-frame clones, some missing. The repertoire holds about 45,000 clones, over 75% seen once, with 4.4% in the top ten. The TCR originated in a human patient who received an intestinal transplant, so some T cells may come from the graft donor. This material consisted of PBMCs, taken 524 days after transplant.

The DNA for the CDR3 is TGTGCCAGCAGCTTAGGGGCAGGGGGCAGTGTTGGAGAGCAGTACTTC. Residues: CASSLGAGGSVGEQYF. V gene TRBV7-6 combines with J gene TRBJ2-7; 8 positions match TRBD1. The CDR3 loop spans 16 amino acids. The germline gives CDR1 SGHVS, CDR2 FNYEAQ. V gave up 1 base and J gave up 7 bases; unmatched junction bases: 12.